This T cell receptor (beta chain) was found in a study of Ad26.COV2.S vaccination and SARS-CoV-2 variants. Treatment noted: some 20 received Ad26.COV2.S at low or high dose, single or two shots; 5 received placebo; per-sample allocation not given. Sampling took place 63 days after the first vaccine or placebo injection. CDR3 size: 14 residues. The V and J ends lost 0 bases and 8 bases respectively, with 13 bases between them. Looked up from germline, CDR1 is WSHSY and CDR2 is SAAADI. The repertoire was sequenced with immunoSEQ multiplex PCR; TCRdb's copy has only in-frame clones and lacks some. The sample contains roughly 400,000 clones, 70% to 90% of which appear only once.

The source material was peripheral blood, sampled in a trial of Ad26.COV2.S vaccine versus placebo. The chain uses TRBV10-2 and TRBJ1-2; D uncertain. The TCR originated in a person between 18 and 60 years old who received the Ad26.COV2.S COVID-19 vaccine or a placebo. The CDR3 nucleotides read TGCGCCAGCAGTGAGTCGACGTGGGCATGGGGCTACACCTTC. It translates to CASSESTWAWGYTF.